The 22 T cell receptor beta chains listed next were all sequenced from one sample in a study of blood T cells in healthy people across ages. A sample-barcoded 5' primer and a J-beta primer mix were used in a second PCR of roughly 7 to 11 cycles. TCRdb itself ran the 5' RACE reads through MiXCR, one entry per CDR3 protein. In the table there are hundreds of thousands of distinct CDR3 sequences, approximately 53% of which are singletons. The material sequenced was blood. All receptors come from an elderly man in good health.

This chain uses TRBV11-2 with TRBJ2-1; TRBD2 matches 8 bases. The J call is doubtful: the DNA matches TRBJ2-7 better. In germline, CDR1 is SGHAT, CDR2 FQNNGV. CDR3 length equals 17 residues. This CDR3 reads CASSLGLAGRNYNEQYF. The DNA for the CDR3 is TGTGCCAGCAGCTTAGGGCTAGCGGGTCGAAACTACAATGAGCAGTACTTC.

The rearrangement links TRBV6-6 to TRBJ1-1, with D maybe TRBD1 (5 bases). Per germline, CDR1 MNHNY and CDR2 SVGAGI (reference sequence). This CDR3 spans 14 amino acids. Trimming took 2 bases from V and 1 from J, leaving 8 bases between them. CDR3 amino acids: CASSYGGTNTEAFF. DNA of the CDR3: TGTGCCAGCAGTTACGGGGGAACGAACACTGAAGCTTTCTTT.

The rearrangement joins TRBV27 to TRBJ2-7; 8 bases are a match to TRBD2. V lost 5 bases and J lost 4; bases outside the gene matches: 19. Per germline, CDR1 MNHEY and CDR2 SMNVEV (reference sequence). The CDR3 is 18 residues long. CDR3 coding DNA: TGTGCCAGCAGTCCTTCTCCCCTTACAAGCGGGAGCTGGTACGAGCAGTACTTC. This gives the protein CASSPSPLTSGSWYEQYF.

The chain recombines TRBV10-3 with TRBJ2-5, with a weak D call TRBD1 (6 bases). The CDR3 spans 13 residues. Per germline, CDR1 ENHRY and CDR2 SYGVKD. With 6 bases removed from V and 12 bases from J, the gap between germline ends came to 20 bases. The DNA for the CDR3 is TGTGCCATCAGCGACGACCAGGGGTCTAGGGAGTACTTC. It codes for CAISDDQGSREYF.

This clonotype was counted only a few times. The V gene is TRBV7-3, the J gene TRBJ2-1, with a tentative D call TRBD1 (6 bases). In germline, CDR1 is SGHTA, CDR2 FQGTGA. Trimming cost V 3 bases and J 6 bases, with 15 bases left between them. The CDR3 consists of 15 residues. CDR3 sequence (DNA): TGTGCCAGCAGCTTTAGGGCAGGGGCCCTCAATGAGCAGTTCTTC. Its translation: CASSFRAGALNEQFF.

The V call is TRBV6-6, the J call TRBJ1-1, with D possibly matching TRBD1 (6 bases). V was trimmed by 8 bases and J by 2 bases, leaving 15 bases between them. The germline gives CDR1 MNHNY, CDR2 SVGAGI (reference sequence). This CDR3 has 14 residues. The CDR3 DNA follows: TGTGCCAGCGGGGGCCAGGGCCCCAACACTGAAGCTTTCTTT. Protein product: CASGGQGPNTEAFF.

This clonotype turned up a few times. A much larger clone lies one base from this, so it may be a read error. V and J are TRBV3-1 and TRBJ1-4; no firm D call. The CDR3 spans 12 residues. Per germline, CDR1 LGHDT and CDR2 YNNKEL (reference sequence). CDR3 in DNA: TGTGTCAGCAGCCAAGGTGGCCCAAAACTGTTTTTT. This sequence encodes CVSSQGGPKLFF.

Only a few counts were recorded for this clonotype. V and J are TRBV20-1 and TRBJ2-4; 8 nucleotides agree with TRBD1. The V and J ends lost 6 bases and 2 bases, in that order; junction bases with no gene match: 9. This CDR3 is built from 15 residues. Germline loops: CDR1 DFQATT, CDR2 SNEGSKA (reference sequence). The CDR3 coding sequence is TGCAGTGCCGCCGGCAGGGGGCGAACCAAAAACATTCAGTACTTC. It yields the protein CSAAGRGRTKNIQYF.

Written as DNA, the CDR3 is TGTGCCAGCAGTCGACGGTCCCGGGACAGGGCGGATGGCTACACCTTC. Translation: CASSRRSRDRADGYTF. The chain is built from TRBV3-1 and TRBJ1-2, with 9 bases fitting TRBD1. The CDR3 runs to 16 residues. The ends lost 6 bases at V and 6 bases at J; junction bases unmatched: 14. The germline CDR1 and CDR2 sequences are LGHDT and YNNKEL (reference sequence).

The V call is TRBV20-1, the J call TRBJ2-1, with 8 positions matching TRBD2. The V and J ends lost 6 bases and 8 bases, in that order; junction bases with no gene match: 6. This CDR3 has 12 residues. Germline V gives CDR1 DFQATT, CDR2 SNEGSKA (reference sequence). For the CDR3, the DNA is TGCAGTGCAGCGGGAGACGGCGATGAGCAGTTCTTC. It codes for CSAAGDGDEQFF.

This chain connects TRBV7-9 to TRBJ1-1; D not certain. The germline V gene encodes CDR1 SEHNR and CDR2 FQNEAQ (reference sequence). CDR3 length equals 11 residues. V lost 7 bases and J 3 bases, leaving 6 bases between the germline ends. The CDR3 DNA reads TGTGCCAGCACCCTACACACTGAAGCTTTCTTT. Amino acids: CASTLHTEAFF.

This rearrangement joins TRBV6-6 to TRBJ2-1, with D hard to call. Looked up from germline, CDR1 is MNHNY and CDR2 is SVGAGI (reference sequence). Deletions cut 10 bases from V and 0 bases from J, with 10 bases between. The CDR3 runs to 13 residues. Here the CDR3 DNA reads TGTGCCACCTCTAGGAGCTCCTACAATGAGCAGTTCTTC. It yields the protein CATSRSSYNEQFF.

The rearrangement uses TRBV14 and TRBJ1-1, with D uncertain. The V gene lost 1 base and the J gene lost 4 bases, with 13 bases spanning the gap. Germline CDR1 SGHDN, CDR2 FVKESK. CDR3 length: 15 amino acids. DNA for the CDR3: TGTGCCAGCAGCCAAGTGGCCAGGCGGGGCACTGAAGCTTTCTTT. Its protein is CASSQVARRGTEAFF.

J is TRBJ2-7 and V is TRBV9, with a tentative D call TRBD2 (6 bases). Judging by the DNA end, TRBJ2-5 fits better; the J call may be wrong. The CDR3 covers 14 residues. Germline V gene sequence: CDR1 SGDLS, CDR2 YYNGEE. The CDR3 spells CASSVGTSKETQYF. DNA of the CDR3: TGTGCCAGCAGCGTAGGTACTAGCAAGGAGACCCAGTACTTC.

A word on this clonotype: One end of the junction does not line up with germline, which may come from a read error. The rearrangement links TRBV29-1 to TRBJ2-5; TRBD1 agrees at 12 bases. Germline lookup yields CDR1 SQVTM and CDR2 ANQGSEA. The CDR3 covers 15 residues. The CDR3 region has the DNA TGCGGCGTTGAAAAGGGACAGGGGGCAGGGGAGACCCAGTACTTC. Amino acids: CGVEKGQGAGETQYF.

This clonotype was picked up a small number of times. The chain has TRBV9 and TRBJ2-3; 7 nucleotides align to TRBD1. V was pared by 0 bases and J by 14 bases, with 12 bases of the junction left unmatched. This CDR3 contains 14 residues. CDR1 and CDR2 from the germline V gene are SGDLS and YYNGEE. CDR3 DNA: TGTGCCAGCAGCGTAGACTCGGGACAGCCATACGCGTATTTT. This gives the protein CASSVDSGQPYAYF.

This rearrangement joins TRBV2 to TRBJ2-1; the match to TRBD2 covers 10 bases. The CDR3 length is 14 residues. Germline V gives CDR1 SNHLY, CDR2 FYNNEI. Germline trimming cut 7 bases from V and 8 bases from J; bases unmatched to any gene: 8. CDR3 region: CASMASGSIYEQFF. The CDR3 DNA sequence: TGTGCCAGCATGGCTAGCGGGAGTATCTATGAGCAGTTCTTC. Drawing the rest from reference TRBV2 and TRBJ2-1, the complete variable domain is EPEVTQTPSHQVTQMGQEVILRCVPISNHLYFYWYRQILGQKVEFLVSFYNNEISEKSEIFDDQFSVERPDGSNFTLKIRSTKLEDSAMYFCASMASGSIYEQFFGPGTRLTVL.

The CDR3 sequence is CASSLARTGAHNEQFF. The CDR3 nucleotides read TGTGCCAGCAGCTTAGCTAGGACAGGGGCACACAATGAGCAGTTCTTC. V and J are TRBV7-2 and TRBJ2-1; 9 nucleotides agree with TRBD1. The germline V gene encodes CDR1 SGHTA and CDR2 FQGNSA. This CDR3 spans 16 amino acids. V dropped 0 bases and J dropped 5; count of bases not matched to a gene: 5.

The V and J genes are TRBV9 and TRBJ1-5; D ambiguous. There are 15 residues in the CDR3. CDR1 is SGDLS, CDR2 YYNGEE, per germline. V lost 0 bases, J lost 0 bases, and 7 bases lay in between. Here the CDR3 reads CASSVGLSSNQPQHF. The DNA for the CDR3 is TGTGCCAGCAGCGTAGGTTTGAGTAGCAATCAGCCCCAGCATTTT.

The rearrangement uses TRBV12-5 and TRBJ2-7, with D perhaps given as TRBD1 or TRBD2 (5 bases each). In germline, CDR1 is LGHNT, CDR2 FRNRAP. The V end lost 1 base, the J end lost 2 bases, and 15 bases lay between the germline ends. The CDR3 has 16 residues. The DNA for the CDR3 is TGTGCTAGTGGTTTGGGATCGAGGGGCCGGGCCTACGAGCAGTACTTC. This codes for CASGLGSRGRAYEQYF.

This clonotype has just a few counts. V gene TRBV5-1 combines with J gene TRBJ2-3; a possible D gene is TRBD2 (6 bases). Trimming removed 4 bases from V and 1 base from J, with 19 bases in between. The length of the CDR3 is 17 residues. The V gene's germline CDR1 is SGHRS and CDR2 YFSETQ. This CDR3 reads CASSPAWGRIGTDTQYF. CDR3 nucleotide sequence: TGCGCCAGCAGCCCCGCCTGGGGGAGGATAGGCACAGATACGCAGTATTTT.

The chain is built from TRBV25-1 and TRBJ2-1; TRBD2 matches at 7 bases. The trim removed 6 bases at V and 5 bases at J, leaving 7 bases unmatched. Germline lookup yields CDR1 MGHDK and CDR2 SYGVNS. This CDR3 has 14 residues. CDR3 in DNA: TGTGCCAGCAGACTGTCTAGCGGCGACAATGAGCAGTTCTTC. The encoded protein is CASRLSSGDNEQFF.